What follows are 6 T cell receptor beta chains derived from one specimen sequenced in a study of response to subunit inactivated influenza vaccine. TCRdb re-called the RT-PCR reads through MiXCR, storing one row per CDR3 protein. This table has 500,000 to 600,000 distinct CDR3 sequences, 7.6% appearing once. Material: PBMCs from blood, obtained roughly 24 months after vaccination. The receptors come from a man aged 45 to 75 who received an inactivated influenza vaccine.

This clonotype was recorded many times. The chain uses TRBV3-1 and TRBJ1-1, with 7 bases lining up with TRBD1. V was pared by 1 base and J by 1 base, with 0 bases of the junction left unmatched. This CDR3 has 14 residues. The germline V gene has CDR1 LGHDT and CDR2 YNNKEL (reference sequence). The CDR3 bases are TGTGCCAGCAGCCAAGGACAGGGGAACACTGAAGCTTTCTTT. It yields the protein CASSQGQGNTEAFF.

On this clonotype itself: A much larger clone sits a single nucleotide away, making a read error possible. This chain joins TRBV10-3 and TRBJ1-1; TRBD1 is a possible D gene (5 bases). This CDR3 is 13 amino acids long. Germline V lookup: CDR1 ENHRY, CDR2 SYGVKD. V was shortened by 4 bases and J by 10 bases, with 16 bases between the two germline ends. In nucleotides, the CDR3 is TGTGCCATCAGTGGACAGACCCCAACAGGAGCTTTCTTT. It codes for CAISGQTPTGAFF.

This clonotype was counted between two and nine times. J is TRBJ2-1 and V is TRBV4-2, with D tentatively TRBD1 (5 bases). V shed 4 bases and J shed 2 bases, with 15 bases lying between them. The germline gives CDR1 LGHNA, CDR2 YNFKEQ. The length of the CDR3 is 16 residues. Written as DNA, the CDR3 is TGTGCCAGCAGCCCCTCCTCCAGGACAACCTACAATGAGCAGTTCTTC. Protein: CASSPSSRTTYNEQFF.

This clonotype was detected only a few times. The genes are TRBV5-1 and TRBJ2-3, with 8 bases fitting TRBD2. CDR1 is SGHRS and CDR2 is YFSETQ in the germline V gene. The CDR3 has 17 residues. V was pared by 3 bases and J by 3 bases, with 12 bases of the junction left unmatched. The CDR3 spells CASSYGRSGSRTDTQYF. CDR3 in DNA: TGCGCCAGCAGCTATGGACGGAGCGGGAGCCGTACAGATACGCAGTATTTT.

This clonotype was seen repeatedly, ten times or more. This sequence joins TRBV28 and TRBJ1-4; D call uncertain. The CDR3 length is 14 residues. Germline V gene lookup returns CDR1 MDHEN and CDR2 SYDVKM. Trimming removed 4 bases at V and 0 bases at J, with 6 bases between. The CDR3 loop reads CASSSGTTNEKLFF. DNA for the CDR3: TGTGCCAGCAGTTCTGGGACAACTAATGAAAAACTGTTTTTT.

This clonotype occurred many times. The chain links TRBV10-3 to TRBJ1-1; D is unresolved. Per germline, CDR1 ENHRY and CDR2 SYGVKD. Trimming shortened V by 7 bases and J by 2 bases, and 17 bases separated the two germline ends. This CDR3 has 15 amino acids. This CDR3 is CAITPSGASNTEAFF. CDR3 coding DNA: TGTGCCATCACCCCGTCTGGAGCCTCTAACACTGAAGCTTTCTTT.